This T cell receptor (beta chain) was retrieved from a study of technical replicates of blood from a few donors. Here immunoSEQ multiplex PCR was the method, and the copy in TCRdb shows in-frame clones only, minus some. The table has around 77,000 clones, more than 90% seen once. This CDR3 comprises 14 residues. V lost 0 bases to trimming and J lost 8 bases, with 13 bases between them. CDR1 MNHNY and CDR2 SVGAGI come from the germline V gene (reference sequence). The chain is built from TRBV6-6 and TRBJ2-5, with D uncertain. Specimen: T cells isolated from PBMCs. The sequence came from a human donor in good health. The CDR3: CASSYSEDSSTQYF. CDR3 in DNA: TGTGCCAGCAGTTACTCCGAGGATAGTAGCACCCAGTACTTC.